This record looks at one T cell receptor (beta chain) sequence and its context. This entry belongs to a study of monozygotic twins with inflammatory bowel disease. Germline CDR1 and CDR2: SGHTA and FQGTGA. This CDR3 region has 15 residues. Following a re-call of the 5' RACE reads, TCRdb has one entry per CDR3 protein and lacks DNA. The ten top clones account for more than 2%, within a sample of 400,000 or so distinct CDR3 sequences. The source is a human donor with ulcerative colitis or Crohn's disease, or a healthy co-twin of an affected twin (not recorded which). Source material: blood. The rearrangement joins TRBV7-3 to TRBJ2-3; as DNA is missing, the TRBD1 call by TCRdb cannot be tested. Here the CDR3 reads CASSLGQPGTDTQYF. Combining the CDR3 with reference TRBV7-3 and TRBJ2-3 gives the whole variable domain GAGVSQTPSNKVTEKGKYVELRCDPISGHTALYWYRQSLGQGPEFLIYFQGTGAADDSGLPNDRFFAVRPEGSVSTLKIQRTERGDSAVYLCASSLGQPGTDTQYFGPGTRLTVL.